This TCR beta chain is drawn from a study of T-cell memory formation after mild COVID-19. Notes on the study in general: Clones which contracted sat mainly in CM and EM if CD4+, and in EMRA if CD8+. The authors left the SARS-CoV-2 specificity of second-wave clones peaking on day 37 unconfirmed.

This CDR3 has 15 residues. Trimming cost V 5 bases and J 3 bases; bases outside gene matches: 8. Germline V gene lookup returns CDR1 LNHNV and CDR2 YYDKDF (reference sequence). This clonotype was found a few times. Its specificity is unknown. A single record per CDR3 protein comes from TCRdb applying MiXCR to the 5' RACE reads. This table holds hundreds of thousands of distinct CDR3 sequences, 18% found once. Input material: PBMCs or a T cell subset sorted from them (not recorded which). This TCR came from an adult woman who had mild COVID-19 (a few samples of this study predate the infection). Cell type and time point are not known. The chain links TRBV15 to TRBJ2-7, with 9 bases aligning to TRBD2. CDR3 residues: CATSGKAGGFYEQYF. The CDR3 nucleotides are TGTGCCACCAGCGGAAAAGCGGGGGGCTTCTACGAGCAGTACTTC.